These 8 T cell receptor beta chains were all obtained from the same sample, sequenced in a study of blood T cell repertoires in COVID-19. Profiled with immunoSEQ multiplex PCR; TCRdb holds only in-frame clones, not every one. The data contain approximately 120,000 clones, about 79% of them singletons. Specimen: peripheral blood. The receptors here all came from a woman of 80 years or more with active or convalescent COVID-19.

The V and J genes are TRBV7-8 and TRBJ2-1; 10 bases are shared with TRBD2. CDR3 length equals 16 residues. Germline trimming cut 5 bases from V and 8 bases from J; bases unmatched to any gene: 12. The germline CDR1 and CDR2 sequences are SGHVS and FQNEAQ. CDR3 bases: TGTGCCAGCAGCCCGACACCTAGCGGGAGTCCCCATGAGCAGTTCTTC. Protein: CASSPTPSGSPHEQFF.

This clone is a singleton in its sample. In nucleotides, the CDR3 is TGTGCCATCACGGAGGGGGCGATCACCGGGGAGCTGTTTTTT. This encodes CAITEGAITGELFF. This chain links TRBV10-3 with TRBJ2-2; the D gene is possibly TRBD1 (7 bases). Germline-derived CDR1 and CDR2 are ENHRY and SYGVKD. The CDR3 spans 14 residues. The V end lost 7 bases, the J end lost 4 bases, and 13 bases lay between the germline ends.

The chain recombines TRBV28 with TRBJ2-7; 9 bases map to TRBD2. CDR3 length: 15 residues. Germline loops: CDR1 MDHEN, CDR2 SYDVKM. Unmatched junction bases numbered 6, after V lost 4 bases and J lost 2 bases. As DNA, the CDR3 is TGTGCCAGCAGTTCCTGGGCTAGCGGGACCTACGAGCAGTACTTC. Residues: CASSSWASGTYEQYF. The full variable domain, its missing parts supplied by reference TRBV28 and TRBJ2-7, is DVKVTQSSRYLVKRTGEKVFLECVQDMDHENMFWYRQDPGLGLRLIYFSYDVKMKEKGDIPEGYSVSREKKERFSLILESASTNQTSMYLCASSSWASGTYEQYFGPGTRLTVT.

The genes are TRBV5-1 and TRBJ2-2; D not certain. V lost 1 base and J 0 bases, leaving 7 bases between the germline ends. CDR1 SGHRS and CDR2 YFSETQ come from the germline V gene. The CDR3 loop spans 15 amino acids. The CDR3 sequence: CASSLTVSNTGELFF. In DNA, the CDR3 is TGCGCCAGCAGCTTGACAGTTTCGAACACCGGGGAGCTGTTTTTT.

The rearrangement links TRBV12-5 to TRBJ2-1; TRBD2 matches 10 bases. The germline V gene has CDR1 LGHNT and CDR2 FRNRAP. V was clipped by 6 bases and J by 2 bases; unmatched bases: 4. The CDR3 contains 15 residues. The CDR3 loop is CASGMGLAPYNEQFF. CDR3 DNA: TGTGCTAGTGGAATGGGACTAGCGCCCTACAATGAGCAGTTCTTC.

There are a few counts of this clone. The genes are TRBV19 and TRBJ1-5, with a tentative D call TRBD1 (6 bases). CDR1 and CDR2 (germline): LNHDA, SQIVND (reference sequence). This CDR3 has 14 amino acids. The germline V and J ends were trimmed by 4 bases and 5 bases, with 12 bases remaining between them. In DNA form, the CDR3 reads TGTGCCAGTAGTACCGACAGGCGTTATCAGCCCCAGCATTTT. It translates to CASSTDRRYQPQHF.

In this sample, this clone turned up once. This sequence joins TRBV7-9 and TRBJ2-6, with 10 bases fitting TRBD2. J was trimmed by 0 bases and V by 3 bases; bases with no gene match: 5. Germline V lookup: CDR1 SEHNR, CDR2 FQNEAQ (reference sequence). CDR3 length: 18 amino acids. CDR3: CASSFTSGIDSGANVLTF. The CDR3 nucleotides read TGTGCCAGCAGCTTCACTAGCGGGATCGACTCTGGGGCCAACGTCCTGACTTTC.

The chain couples TRBV6-5 to TRBJ2-5, with a tentative D call TRBD1 (7 bases). CDR1 is MNHEY and CDR2 is SVGAGI in the germline V gene. CDR3 length: 13 residues. Trimming cost V 7 bases and J 5 bases, with 14 bases left between them. The chain's CDR3 is CASTQGGRETQYF. The CDR3 DNA follows: TGTGCCAGCACCCAGGGGGGACGGGAGACCCAGTACTTC.